One and the same sample provided the 31 T cell receptor beta chains below, sequenced in a study of shared clonotypes between healthy human individuals. Clones were sequenced by immunoSEQ multiplex PCR, and TCRdb holds only the in-frame ones, with some missing. The table has hundreds of thousands of clones, roughly 79% seen once. Sequencing was done on a sample of PBMCs. These receptors came from a woman aged 40 to 50 in good health. Some clones in this sample may be carry-over from other donors' samples.

CDR3 in amino acids: CASSDRNIQYF. CDR3 DNA sequence: TGTGCCAGCAGCGATAGGAACATTCAGTACTTC. The gene calls are TRBV6-6 and TRBJ2-4; D is undetermined. CDR1 and CDR2 (germline): MNHNY, SVGAGI (reference sequence). Trimming took 6 bases from V and 7 from J, leaving 7 bases between them. This CDR3 contains 11 residues.

This chain links TRBV9 with TRBJ2-1; TRBD2 matches at 11 bases. The germline V gene has CDR1 SGDLS and CDR2 YYNGEE. CDR3 length: 16 amino acids. The junction had 6 bases not matched to a gene; V was cut back by 3 bases and J by 4 bases. The CDR3 region is CASSASGTSGYNEQFF. Here the CDR3 DNA reads TGTGCCAGCAGCGCTTCCGGGACTAGCGGTTACAATGAGCAGTTCTTC.

The rearrangement joins TRBV15 to TRBJ2-7; 7 nucleotides align to TRBD1. Germline V CDR1 and CDR2: LNHNV, YYDKDF (reference sequence). Germline trimming cut 0 bases from V and 2 bases from J; bases unmatched to any gene: 4. The CDR3 covers 15 residues. DNA for the CDR3: TGTGCCACCAGCAGAGAAGGGGGACAGACCTACGAGCAGTACTTC. It translates to CATSREGGQTYEQYF.

The V call is TRBV19, the J call TRBJ1-1; 10 nucleotides line up with TRBD1. J lost 4 bases, V lost 5 bases, and 4 bases had no gene match. This CDR3 has 14 amino acids. CDR1 is LNHDA and CDR2 is SQIVND in the germline V gene (reference sequence). The CDR3 reads CASSPRQGATEAFF. CDR3 nucleotides: TGTGCCAGTAGTCCCCGACAGGGGGCCACTGAAGCTTTCTTT.

The chain joins TRBV6-5 to TRBJ2-5; 8 bases agree with TRBD2. Germline assignment: CDR1 MNHEY and CDR2 SVGAGI. V lost 3 bases, J lost 4 bases, and 7 bases stayed unmatched. CDR3 length: 15 residues. The CDR3 region is CASSYEAGARETQYF. In nucleotides, the CDR3 is TGTGCCAGCAGTTATGAAGCGGGAGCTCGAGAGACCCAGTACTTC.

This clone was found once. The sample contains more than one DNA sequence encoding this CDR3. The chain uses TRBV28 and TRBJ2-7; 14 nucleotides align to TRBD2. The CDR3 length is 16 residues. V shed 5 bases, J shed 4 bases, and the junction held 7 bases outside the gene matches. Germline values: CDR1 MDHEN, CDR2 SYDVKM. In nucleotides, the CDR3 is TGTGCCAGCAGTCTTCTCGGGACTAGCGGGAGTTACGAGCAGTACTTC. As protein: CASSLLGTSGSYEQYF.

In this sample, this clone turned up a few times. This may arise from a read error, as a much more abundant clone is one base away. In the same sample, other DNA sequences code for this CDR3. This chain uses TRBV30 with TRBJ1-1; D is uncertain. Germline V gene sequence: CDR1 GTSNPN, CDR2 SVGIG (reference sequence). The CDR3 spans 11 residues. In nucleotides, the CDR3 is TGTGCCTACAAAACGAACACTGAGGCTTTCTTT. It translates to CAYKTNTEAFF. The complete variable domain, with remaining parts taken from reference TRBV30 and TRBJ1-1, reads SQTIHQWPATLVQPVGSPLSLECTVEGTSNPNLYWYRQAAGRGLQLLFYSVGIGQISSEVPQNLSASRPQDRQFILSSKKLLLSDSGFYLCAYKTNTEAFFGQGTRLTVV.

The V gene is TRBV28, the J gene TRBJ2-7; TRBD1 aligns across 10 bases. There are 20 residues in the CDR3. Germline V gene data show CDR1 as MDHEN and CDR2 as SYDVKM. The V gene end was trimmed by 8 bases and the J gene end by 3 bases; junction bases not matched to a gene: 25. CDR3 sequence: CASSPTAGTGVFSRGYEQYF. DNA for the CDR3: TGTGCCAGCTCACCTACCGCCGGGACAGGGGTTTTCTCCAGGGGCTACGAGCAGTACTTC.

This chain connects TRBV5-3 to TRBJ2-1; 16 bases agree with TRBD2. TRBV5-3 is an ORF; its function is uncertain. CDR3 length: 16 residues. J was trimmed by 7 bases and V by 4 bases; bases with no gene match: 5. Here the CDR3 reads CARSPGLAGGLNEQFF. CDR3 coding DNA: TGTGCCAGAAGCCCGGGACTAGCGGGAGGGCTGAATGAGCAGTTCTTC.

The chain uses TRBV6-6 and TRBJ2-7; 7 bases are a match to TRBD1. V gave up 5 bases and J gave up 2 bases; unmatched junction bases: 3. The germline V gene encodes CDR1 MNHNY and CDR2 SVGAGI (reference sequence). This CDR3 contains 13 residues. CDR3 sequence (DNA): TGTGCCAGCAGTCAGGGACAGACCTACGAGCAGTACTTC. Its translation: CASSQGQTYEQYF.

This clone was seen once. This sample also contains other DNA sequences that code for the same CDR3. The gene calls are TRBV5-1 and TRBJ2-3; TRBD2 matches 8 bases. J was trimmed by 3 bases and V by 1 base; bases with no gene match: 1. Germline CDR1 SGHRS, CDR2 YFSETQ. The CDR3 contains 14 residues. CDR3 sequence reads: CASSLTSGTDTQYF. CDR3 DNA sequence: TGCGCCAGCAGCTTGACTAGCGGTACAGATACGCAGTATTTT.

Here the CDR3 reads CSVEPGGESTDTQYF. As DNA, the CDR3 is TGCAGCGTTGAACCGGGGGGCGAAAGCACAGATACGCAGTATTTT. The chain combines TRBV29-1 with TRBJ2-3, with D perhaps matching TRBD2 (7 bases). V lost 2 bases, J lost 0 bases, and 12 bases lay in between. The CDR3 extends over 15 amino acids. Germline lookup yields CDR1 SQVTM and CDR2 ANQGSEA.

The rearrangement joins TRBV30 to TRBJ2-2; TRBD2 aligns across 8 bases. Germline CDR1 and CDR2: GTSNPN and SVGIG (reference sequence). The CDR3 has 13 residues. The ends lost 3 bases at V and 4 bases at J; junction bases unmatched: 1. This chain's CDR3 is CAWSGRGTGELFF. In DNA, the CDR3 is TGTGCCTGGAGCGGGAGGGGCACCGGGGAGCTGTTTTTT.

The table lists this clone with a few counts. V gene TRBV5-1 combines with J gene TRBJ2-7; D ambiguous. The CDR3 contains 13 residues. The germline V gene has CDR1 SGHRS and CDR2 YFSETQ. The V end lost 2 bases, the J end lost 2 bases, and 8 bases lay between the germline ends. CDR3 residues: CASSFSPPYEQYF. CDR3 nucleotide sequence: TGCGCCAGCAGCTTCTCCCCTCCCTACGAGCAGTACTTC.

The CDR3: CSVGAPNQPQHF. CDR3 in DNA: TGCAGCGTTGGAGCCCCCAATCAGCCCCAGCATTTT. This chain uses TRBV29-1 with TRBJ1-5; D is unresolved. Between the trimmed V and J ends, which lost 4 bases and 3 bases, there was a span of 7 bases. In germline, CDR1 is SQVTM, CDR2 ANQGSEA. This CDR3 contains 12 residues.

As regards this clone: This sequence may be a read error, since a much larger clone differs from it by one base. At the DNA level, this CDR3 is encoded by other sequences in the same sample as well. The V call is TRBV28, the J call TRBJ2-2, with TRBD1 identical over 8 bases. CDR1 is MDHEN and CDR2 is SYDVKM in the germline V gene. J lost 3 bases, V lost 6 bases, and 3 bases had no gene match. CDR3 length equals 14 residues. The CDR3 protein is CASRSGQDTGELFF. CDR3 DNA sequence: TGTGCCAGCAGGTCGGGACAGGACACCGGGGAGCTGTTTTTT.

This chain links TRBV11-1 with TRBJ2-5; D perhaps matches TRBD2 (6 bases). This CDR3 is built from 13 residues. Trimming took 6 bases from V and 5 from J, leaving 13 bases between them. Looked up from germline, CDR1 is SGHAT and CDR2 is FQDESV (reference sequence). The CDR3 DNA reads TGTGCCAGCAGTTCCGCCGGGAGCGAGACCCAGTACTTC. Translated, it gives CASSSAGSETQYF.

The V call is TRBV11-3, the J call TRBJ2-7; D is possibly TRBD1 or TRBD2 (5 bases each). Germline CDR1 reads SGHNT; CDR2 reads YENEEA. This CDR3 has 14 amino acids. The V gene lost 11 bases and the J gene lost 0 bases, with 17 bases spanning the gap. Here the CDR3 DNA reads TGTGCCGCATCCGGGACGGCGAGCTCCTACGAGCAGTACTTC. Translating it yields CAASGTASSYEQYF.

The rearrangement joins TRBV7-2 to TRBJ2-2, with D unclear. Trimming removed 6 bases at V and 0 bases at J, with 8 bases between. Germline-derived CDR1 and CDR2 are SGHTA and FQGNSA. This CDR3 has 14 residues. The CDR3 region is CASSPSANTGELFF. In nucleotides, the CDR3 is TGTGCCAGCAGTCCGTCCGCGAACACCGGGGAGCTGTTTTTT.

V usage is TRBV4-1 and J usage is TRBJ2-5, with D perhaps TRBD2 (6 bases). Deletions cut 1 base from V and 3 bases from J, with 9 bases between. There are 14 residues in the CDR3. Germline V gives CDR1 MGHRA, CDR2 YSYEKL. CDR3 in amino acids: CASSQGEVKETQYF. The CDR3 region has the DNA TGCGCCAGCAGCCAAGGGGAGGTCAAAGAGACCCAGTACTTC.

This rearrangement joins TRBV30 to TRBJ2-2; 9 bases line up with TRBD2. Germline CDR1 GTSNPN, CDR2 SVGIG (reference sequence). The CDR3 is made up of 14 amino acids. Trimming took 5 bases from V and 3 from J; bases not matched to a gene: 4. Here the CDR3 reads CAWGIAGDTGELFF. CDR3 in DNA: TGTGCCTGGGGTATAGCGGGAGACACCGGGGAGCTGTTTTTT.

This clone was counted once. The V call is TRBV30, the J call TRBJ2-7, with a weak D call TRBD2 (5 bases). The DNA end favors TRBJ2-5, so the J call may be wrong. CDR1 is GTSNPN and CDR2 is SVGIG in the germline V gene (reference sequence). CDR3 length: 14 amino acids. The CDR3 here is CAWSEGGSQETQYF. The CDR3 DNA reads as TGTGCCTGGAGTGAAGGAGGCAGTCAAGAGACCCAGTACTTC.

This sequence joins TRBV7-2 and TRBJ1-5; 8 bases map to TRBD1. CDR3 length: 13 residues. Germline lookup yields CDR1 SGHTA and CDR2 FQGNSA. V was pared by 3 bases and J by 6 bases, with 1 base of the junction left unmatched. The CDR3 sequence is CASSFDRGQPQHF. DNA of the CDR3: TGTGCCAGCAGCTTTGACAGGGGTCAGCCCCAGCATTTT.

The chain joins TRBV28 to TRBJ1-1; no definite D call. The CDR3 is made up of 14 amino acids. Germline V CDR1 and CDR2: MDHEN, SYDVKM. Trimming took 5 bases from V and 2 from J, leaving 12 bases between them. The CDR3 DNA reads TGTGCCAGCAGTCAAGAGCTCCGCAACACTGAAGCTTTCTTT. Its protein is CASSQELRNTEAFF.

This chain uses TRBV29-1 with TRBJ1-2; tentative D call: TRBD1 (6 bases). This CDR3 comprises 13 residues. CDR1 is SQVTM, CDR2 ANQGSEA, per germline. Trimming stripped 5 bases from V and 8 bases from J, with 18 bases between. CDR3 sequence: CSVRKGPGDGYTF. The DNA of the CDR3 is TGCAGCGTTCGGAAAGGACCAGGGGACGGCTACACCTTC. Looking up the rest from reference TRBV29-1 and TRBJ1-2 gives the full variable domain: SAVISQKPSRDICQRGTSLTIQCQVDSQVTMMFWYRQQPGQSLTLIATANQGSEATYESGFVIDKFPISRPNLTFSTLTVSNMSPEDSSIYLCSVRKGPGDGYTFGSGTRLTVV.

The chain links TRBV28 to TRBJ1-5, with 8 positions matching TRBD1. Unmatched junction bases numbered 8, after V lost 8 bases and J lost 5 bases. Per germline, CDR1 MDHEN and CDR2 SYDVKM. The CDR3 is made up of 14 amino acids. The CDR3 DNA follows: TGTGCCAGCGGGACCCCAGGGGGCCATCAGCCCCAGCATTTT. It yields the protein CASGTPGGHQPQHF.

The V and J genes are TRBV7-9 and TRBJ2-2; D possibly corresponds to TRBD2 (5 bases). This CDR3 has 15 amino acids. V lost 5 bases, J lost 0 bases, and 10 bases lay in between. Germline V gives CDR1 SEHNR, CDR2 FQNEAQ (reference sequence). The CDR3 region is CASSRRTANTGELFF. CDR3 coding DNA: TGTGCCAGCAGCCGGAGGACTGCGAACACCGGGGAGCTGTTTTTT.

The V call is TRBV10-2, the J call TRBJ2-1; D might be TRBD1 (6 bases). Trimming removed 10 bases at V and 3 bases at J, with 13 bases between. Germline V gene lookup returns CDR1 WSHSY and CDR2 SAAADI. CDR3 length: 13 amino acids. The CDR3 nucleotides are TGCGCCACCCCCTGGACAGTCTACAATGAGCAGTTCTTC. Protein product: CATPWTVYNEQFF.

The chain is built from TRBV7-8 and TRBJ2-7, with 12 bases lining up with TRBD2. Germline CDR1 reads SGHVS; CDR2 reads FQNEAQ. V gave up 4 bases and J gave up 7 bases; unmatched junction bases: 8. There are 15 residues in the CDR3. The CDR3 bases are TGTGCCAGCAGCTCCCAGACTAGCGGGAGAGGTGAGCAGTACTTC. Protein product: CASSSQTSGRGEQYF.

The chain links TRBV6-1 to TRBJ2-1; D is ambiguous. CDR3 length: 14 residues. Germline values: CDR1 MNHNS, CDR2 SASEGT. V was pared by 5 bases and J by 4 bases, with 12 bases between. The CDR3, as DNA: TGTGCCAGCAGTCCCTCAGGTCCTTACAATGAGCAGTTCTTC. This codes for CASSPSGPYNEQFF.

The chain links TRBV4-1 to TRBJ2-6; D is tentatively TRBD1 or TRBD2 (5 bases each). Germline V gene data show CDR1 as MGHRA and CDR2 as YSYEKL. The V gene lost 0 bases and the J gene lost 3 bases, with 6 bases spanning the gap. The CDR3 loop spans 15 amino acids. In DNA, the CDR3 is TGCGCCAGCAGCCAAGATGGGGGTGGGGCCAACGTCCTGACTTTC. It encodes CASSQDGGGANVLTF.